This entry is about one TCR beta chain. Study processing details: The authors estimated nucleated cell counts from reference gene primer amplification. Sequencing used immunoSEQ multiplex PCR; TCRdb keeps in-frame clones, though not all of them. V, J and clone size derive from that table, while D and trimming were established from the DNA sequence. The sample records 150,000 or so clones, 80% to 85% being singletons. Donors were grouped by their self-reported clinical history. Symptom resolution, clearance, or two negative PCRs marked the recovered donors of Cohort 3. The sample is drawn from a study of blood T cell repertoires in COVID-19. This CDR3 region has 14 residues. Trimming shortened V by 1 base and J by 2 bases, and 8 bases separated the two germline ends. Per germline, CDR1 MDHEN and CDR2 SYDVKM.

This sequence originates from a woman in her sixties who had recovered from COVID-19. This rearrangement joins TRBV28 to TRBJ1-1; unclear D gene. Specimen: PBMCs or T cells enriched from blood (not recorded which). CDR3 amino acids: CASSLFGFNTEAFF. The CDR3 DNA reads as TGTGCCAGCAGTTTATTCGGGTTTAACACTGAAGCTTTCTTT.